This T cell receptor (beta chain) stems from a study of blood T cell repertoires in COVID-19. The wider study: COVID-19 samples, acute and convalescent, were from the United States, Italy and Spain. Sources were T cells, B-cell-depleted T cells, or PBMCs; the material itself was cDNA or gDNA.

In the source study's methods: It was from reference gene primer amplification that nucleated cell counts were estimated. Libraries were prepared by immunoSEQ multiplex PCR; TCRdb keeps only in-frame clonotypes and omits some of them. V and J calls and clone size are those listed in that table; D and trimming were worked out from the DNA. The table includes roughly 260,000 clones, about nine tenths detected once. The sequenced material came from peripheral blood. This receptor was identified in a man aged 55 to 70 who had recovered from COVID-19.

This CDR3 reads CASSLSRETDTQYF. The CDR3, as DNA: TGTGCCAGCAGCTTAAGCCGGGAGACAGATACGCAGTATTTT. This chain links TRBV7-3 with TRBJ2-3; D might be TRBD2 (6 bases). This CDR3 has 14 residues. The V end lost 1 base, the J end lost 3 bases, and 8 bases lay between the germline ends. Germline V lookup: CDR1 SGHTA, CDR2 FQGTGA.